The 32 T cell receptor beta chains below all came from one sample that was sequenced in a study of blood T cell repertoires in COVID-19 (dated by TCRdb to between 2020 and 2021). Library construction relied on the immunoSEQ multiplex PCR assay. In TCRdb, the immuneACCESS table is reduced to in-frame sequences with V and J assigned. These tables do not hold every clone; where another copy was compared, an unresolved V gene accounts for under half, and the others remain unexplained. The sample data list about 370,000 clones, and roughly nine tenths of these were observed just once. The leading ten clones occupy around 1% of the sample. The sequenced material came from PBMCs or T cells enriched from blood (not recorded which). The source is a man between 18 and 29 years old who had recovered from COVID-19.

Comments on this clone: This specimen includes other DNA sequences encoding the same CDR3. The chain joins TRBV7-9 to TRBJ2-1; D gene ambiguous. V dropped 2 bases and J dropped 0 bases, with 5 bases sitting between them. This CDR3 is built from 14 residues. CDR1 is SEHNR, CDR2 FQNEAQ, per germline (reference sequence). CDR3 residues: CASSLSVSYNEQFF. CDR3 DNA sequence: TGTGCCAGCAGCTTATCAGTCTCCTACAATGAGCAGTTCTTC.

V gene TRBV29-1 combines with J gene TRBJ2-2, with 14 bases matching TRBD2. Germline V gene lookup returns CDR1 SQVTM and CDR2 ANQGSEA. The CDR3 is 15 residues long. Losses at the gene ends were 4 bases for V and 7 bases for J; bases not matched to a gene: 5. CDR3 in DNA: TGCAGCGTTGGCGGGACTAGCGGGGGCCTCGGGGAGCTGTTTTTT. Protein product: CSVGGTSGGLGELFF.

The V call is TRBV4-1, the J call TRBJ1-1, with TRBD1 matching over 7 bases. The ends lost 0 bases at V and 4 bases at J; junction bases unmatched: 5. The CDR3 totals 15 residues. Germline CDR1 is MGHRA and CDR2 is YSYEKL. CDR3 protein: CASSQDDRESTEAFF. In nucleotides, the CDR3 is TGCGCCAGCAGCCAAGACGACAGGGAAAGCACTGAAGCTTTCTTT.

The chain uses TRBV11-3 and TRBJ2-7, with D possibly TRBD1 on 6 matching bases. The V gene lost 0 bases and the J gene lost 2 bases, with 11 bases spanning the gap. CDR3 length equals 15 residues. In germline, CDR1 is SGHNT, CDR2 YENEEA. The CDR3, as DNA: TGTGCCAGCAGCTTAGAACAGGGTAAGACCTACGAGCAGTACTTC. This encodes CASSLEQGKTYEQYF. The complete variable domain, with remaining parts taken from reference TRBV11-3 and TRBJ2-7, reads EAGVVQSPRYKIIEKKQPVAFWCNPISGHNTLYWYLQNLGQGPELLIRYENEEAVDDSQLPKDRFSAERLKGVDSTLKIQPAELGDSAVYLCASSLEQGKTYEQYFGPGTRLTVT.

The V call is TRBV6-2 or TRBV6-3, the J call TRBJ2-1, with no clear D. The germline V gene has CDR1 MNHEY and CDR2 SVGEGT. The CDR3 sequence is 15 residues long. Trimming took 5 bases from V and 1 from J, leaving 12 bases between them. The CDR3 bases are TGTGCCAGCAGTCTAGACCATAGATCCTACAATGAGCAGTTCTTC. This gives the protein CASSLDHRSYNEQFF.

V and J are TRBV6-4 and TRBJ2-3; 14 bases are a match to TRBD2. This CDR3 is built from 17 residues. Germline CDR1 reads MRHNA; CDR2 reads SNTAGT. V was pared by 5 bases and J by 4 bases, with 8 bases of the junction left unmatched. The CDR3 region has the DNA TGTGCCAGCAGTAGGACTAGCGGGGGGCCGGGAGCAGATACGCAGTATTTT. This sequence encodes CASSRTSGGPGADTQYF.

V is TRBV28 and J is TRBJ1-1; 8 bases fit TRBD1. V gave up 10 bases and J gave up 1 base; unmatched junction bases: 5. Germline CDR1 and CDR2: MDHEN and SYDVKM. The CDR3 loop spans 13 amino acids. In nucleotides, the CDR3 is TGTGCCACCTCAACAGGGGGGAACACTGAAGCTTTCTTT. This translates into CATSTGGNTEAFF.

The gene calls are TRBV2 and TRBJ2-1; possible D gene TRBD2, 5 bases. Per germline, CDR1 SNHLY and CDR2 FYNNEI. The CDR3 runs to 15 residues. The V and J ends lost 1 base and 4 bases respectively, with 11 bases between them. Here the CDR3 reads CASSEERTPYNEQFF. The CDR3 DNA follows: TGTGCCAGCAGTGAAGAGCGGACCCCATACAATGAGCAGTTCTTC.

This chain uses TRBV30 with TRBJ2-3; 10 bases match TRBD2. This CDR3 contains 20 residues. After removal of 2 bases from V and 1 base from J, the junction contained 18 bases not matched to a gene. Germline CDR1 and CDR2: GTSNPN and SVGIG (reference sequence). The CDR3 loop reads CAWSTPLERGGESGTDTQYF. CDR3 nucleotide sequence: TGTGCCTGGAGTACCCCTTTGGAGCGGGGGGGTGAGAGCGGCACAGATACGCAGTATTTT. The entire variable domain, with the rest obtained from reference TRBV30 and TRBJ2-3, is as follows: SQTIHQWPATLVQPVGSPLSLECTVEGTSNPNLYWYRQAAGRGLQLLFYSVGIGQISSEVPQNLSASRPQDRQFILSSKKLLLSDSGFYLCAWSTPLERGGESGTDTQYFGPGTRLTVL.

The V gene is TRBV5-4, the J gene TRBJ2-3; 11 bases agree with TRBD2. CDR1 SGHNT and CDR2 YYREEE come from the germline V gene (reference sequence). V shed 4 bases, J shed 5 bases, and the junction held 9 bases outside the gene matches. The CDR3 contains 16 residues. The CDR3 is CASSVKLAGVVDTQYF. The CDR3, as DNA: TGTGCCAGCAGCGTAAAACTAGCGGGAGTGGTAGATACGCAGTATTTT.

Only one count was recorded for this clone. The chain couples TRBV28 to TRBJ1-2; 8 bases agree with TRBD1. This CDR3 spans 12 amino acids. After removal of 6 bases from V and 7 bases from J, the junction contained 4 bases not matched to a gene. Germline V gene lookup returns CDR1 MDHEN and CDR2 SYDVKM. The CDR3 sequence is CASRATGVGYTF. The DNA of the CDR3 is TGTGCCAGCAGGGCGACAGGGGTTGGCTACACCTTC.

This chain joins TRBV12-3 or TRBV12-4 and TRBJ1-6; no firm D call. V lost 4 bases to trimming and J lost 11 bases, with 9 bases between them. This CDR3 comprises 12 residues. The CDR3 region has the DNA TGTGCCAGCAGTTCCGGGTTTACACCCCTCCACTTT. Protein product: CASSSGFTPLHF.

The chain joins TRBV4-2 to TRBJ2-7; D may be TRBD1 (6 bases). Germline CDR1 is LGHNA and CDR2 is YNFKEQ. The V and J ends lost 0 bases and 3 bases respectively, with 21 bases between them. This CDR3 has 18 amino acids. The CDR3 coding sequence is TGTGCCAGCAGCCAAGAACTGCTTCTCCGGGACATATTCTACGAGCAGTACTTC. Its protein is CASSQELLLRDIFYEQYF.

V and J are TRBV6-4 and TRBJ1-5, with a possible D match to TRBD1 (5 bases). The V and J ends lost 5 bases and 5 bases respectively, with 10 bases between them. Germline lookup yields CDR1 MRHNA and CDR2 SNTAGT. The CDR3 spans 13 residues. The CDR3 sequence: CASSPDSYQPQHF. The CDR3 DNA is TGTGCCAGCAGTCCAGACAGTTATCAGCCCCAGCATTTT.

The chain employs TRBV28 and TRBJ2-7; 9 bases match TRBD1. The germline V gene has CDR1 MDHEN and CDR2 SYDVKM. After removal of 11 bases from V and 3 bases from J, the junction contained 5 bases not matched to a gene. The CDR3 sequence is 12 residues long. In nucleotides, the CDR3 is TGTGCCCACGGGACAGGGTTCTACGAGCAGTACTTC. Translation: CAHGTGFYEQYF.

The chain employs TRBV9 and TRBJ2-2; weak D call: TRBD2 (6 bases). Trimming took 4 bases from V and 1 from J, leaving 17 bases between them. Germline V lookup: CDR1 SGDLS, CDR2 YYNGEE. This CDR3 region has 17 residues. CDR3 residues: CASSLAARRGNTGELFF. CDR3 in DNA: TGTGCCAGCAGCCTGGCCGCGCGGCGGGGGAACACCGGGGAGCTGTTTTTT.

J is TRBJ2-1 and V is TRBV5-1; D not resolved. Trimming removed 0 bases from V and 6 bases from J, with 10 bases in between. Germline CDR1 SGHRS, CDR2 YFSETQ. CDR3 length equals 14 residues. The CDR3 DNA reads TGCGCCAGCAGCTTGGCCGACCCTAGCAATGAGCAGTTCTTC. Its protein product is CASSLADPSNEQFF.

The rearrangement uses TRBV5-4 and TRBJ2-3; TRBD2 matches 10 bases. The CDR3 is made up of 16 amino acids. Unmatched junction bases numbered 6, after V lost 4 bases and J lost 1 base. Germline CDR1 SGHNT, CDR2 YYREEE (reference sequence). CDR3 coding DNA: TGTGCCAGCAGCCCCCGACTAGCGGGCCGCACAGATACGCAGTATTTT. It is translated as CASSPRLAGRTDTQYF.

The chain couples TRBV2 to TRBJ1-2; D is possibly TRBD1 (6 bases). V shed 1 base and J shed 4 bases, with 10 bases lying between them. This CDR3 is built from 14 residues. CDR1 and CDR2 (germline): SNHLY, FYNNEI. The chain's CDR3 is CASSEGTAFYGYTF. CDR3 DNA: TGTGCCAGCAGTGAAGGGACAGCCTTCTATGGCTACACCTTC.

The gene calls are TRBV9 and TRBJ2-2, with D hard to call. Germline-derived CDR1 and CDR2 are SGDLS and YYNGEE. Deletions cut 0 bases from V and 1 base from J, with 4 bases between. The CDR3 consists of 14 residues. The CDR3 sequence: CASSVDGNTGELFF. The CDR3 DNA is TGTGCCAGCAGCGTAGACGGGAACACCGGGGAGCTGTTTTTT.

The V call is TRBV7-2, the J call TRBJ2-2; TRBD1 is a possible D gene (6 bases). This CDR3 comprises 15 residues. V was cut by 5 bases and J by 0 bases, with 10 bases left in between. Per the germline V gene, CDR1 is SGHTA and CDR2 is FQGNSA. The CDR3 region is CASSGQGSNTGELFF. The CDR3 region has the DNA TGTGCCAGCAGCGGCCAGGGGTCGAACACCGGGGAGCTGTTTTTT.

The genes are TRBV4-1 and TRBJ2-7, with 10 bases that match TRBD2. Germline CDR1 MGHRA, CDR2 YSYEKL. The CDR3 is 18 residues long. The V and J ends lost 2 bases and 0 bases, in that order; junction bases with no gene match: 10. The CDR3 sequence is CASSQQSPLAGGSYEQYF. The CDR3 DNA sequence: TGCGCCAGCAGCCAACAAAGCCCATTAGCGGGGGGCTCCTACGAGCAGTACTTC.

The chain uses TRBV3-1 (or the pseudogene TRBV3-2) and TRBJ1-5; 8 bases match TRBD1. V trimming: 3 bases; J trimming: 3 bases; junction bases outside the gene matches: 10. The CDR3 spans 17 residues. The germline CDR1 and CDR2 sequences are LGHDT and YNNKEL (reference sequence). This CDR3 reads CASSHSSRTGTNQPQHF. In DNA, the CDR3 is TGTGCCAGCAGCCATTCTAGCCGGACAGGGACCAATCAGCCCCAGCATTTT.

The chain joins TRBV28 to TRBJ2-7; D not resolved. Between the trimmed V and J ends, which lost 5 bases and 2 bases, there was a span of 4 bases. The germline CDR1 and CDR2 sequences are MDHEN and SYDVKM. The CDR3 extends over 11 amino acids. Here the CDR3 DNA reads TGTGCCAGCAGTAACACCTACGAGCAGTACTTC. It is translated as CASSNTYEQYF.

The V gene is TRBV11-2, the J gene TRBJ2-2; D ambiguous. This CDR3 spans 13 amino acids. V was shortened by 1 base and J by 7 bases, with 7 bases between the two germline ends. The germline CDR1 and CDR2 sequences are SGHAT and FQNNGV. CDR3 sequence reads: CASSLGRFGELFF. For the CDR3, the DNA is TGTGCCAGCAGCTTAGGTCGTTTCGGGGAGCTGTTTTTT.

This chain uses TRBV6-5 with TRBJ2-3; tentative D call: TRBD1 (6 bases). There are 13 residues in the CDR3. Per the germline V gene, CDR1 is MNHEY and CDR2 is SVGAGI. Trimming took off 6 bases at V and 2 bases at J, with 9 bases between the two ends. The CDR3 spells CASRDSVTDTQYF. The CDR3 DNA is TGTGCCAGCAGGGACAGTGTCACAGATACGCAGTATTTT.

The chain uses TRBV5-1 and TRBJ2-3; TRBD2 matches at 12 bases. V shed 2 bases, J shed 0 bases, and the junction held 4 bases outside the gene matches. Germline lookup yields CDR1 SGHRS and CDR2 YFSETQ. This CDR3 is 17 amino acids long. CDR3 in amino acids: CASSLAGTSGSTDTQYF. The CDR3 DNA is TGCGCCAGCAGCTTAGCGGGGACTAGCGGGAGCACAGATACGCAGTATTTT.

The chain uses TRBV11-3 and TRBJ2-2; D might be TRBD2 (5 bases). With 4 bases removed from V and 7 bases from J, the gap between germline ends came to 10 bases. The V gene's germline CDR1 is SGHNT and CDR2 YENEEA. The CDR3 extends over 13 amino acids. The CDR3 nucleotides are TGTGCCAGCAGCTCCCGGACTGGCGGGGAGCTGTTTTTT. Its protein product is CASSSRTGGELFF.

This clone has a handful of counts. The V and J genes are TRBV29-1 and TRBJ2-2; D gene uncertain. Germline lookup yields CDR1 SQVTM and CDR2 ANQGSEA. Trimming pared 4 bases from V and 7 bases from J, leaving 13 bases between. This CDR3 is built from 13 residues. The CDR3 region is CSVVSSMVGELFF. Written as DNA, the CDR3 is TGCAGCGTTGTTAGTAGTATGGTCGGGGAGCTGTTTTTT.

This rearrangement joins TRBV12-3 or TRBV12-4 to TRBJ1-2; unclear D gene. V gave up 3 bases and J gave up 5 bases, with 7 bases separating them. This CDR3 has 12 residues. The CDR3 DNA is TGTGCCAGCAGTTTCCGCAGTTATGGCTACACCTTC. Protein sequence: CASSFRSYGYTF.

This clone was detected once. The V gene is TRBV6-5, the J gene TRBJ2-7; 8 bases align to TRBD1. In germline, CDR1 is MNHEY, CDR2 SVGAGI. V shed 9 bases and J 7 bases; nucleotides not matched to a gene: 14. The CDR3 is 14 amino acids. The CDR3 DNA reads TGTGCCAGTGGGGGCCGGGACAGGCCGTGGGAGCAGTACTTC. It translates to CASGGRDRPWEQYF.

At least ten counts were recorded for this clone. The chain has TRBV4-2 and TRBJ2-3; 10 bases agree with TRBD2. CDR1 and CDR2 from the germline V gene are LGHNA and YNFKEQ. The CDR3 is 15 residues long. The J segment lost 4 bases and the V segment lost 0 bases, leaving 1 base of the junction unmatched. CDR3 nucleotides: TGTGCCAGCAGCCAAGAAGCGGGGGGGCCAGATACGCAGTATTTT. It encodes CASSQEAGGPDTQYF.